The following is a TCR beta chain sequence with its context. Profiled with immunoSEQ multiplex PCR; TCRdb holds only in-frame clones, not every one. The repertoire holds 150,000 or so clones, with around 83% as singletons. This CDR3 is built from 13 residues. V was clipped by 1 base and J by 11 bases, with 11 bases between them. Germline V lookup: CDR1 MNHEY, CDR2 SMNVEV (reference sequence). This specimen belongs to a study of blood T cell repertoires in COVID-19. For the study at large: From the United States, Italy and Spain came samples of acute and convalescent COVID-19.

Sequencing input: peripheral blood. The clonotype originates from a human donor in a cohort sampled during active COVID-19. V is TRBV27 and J is TRBJ1-4, with unresolved D. The DNA for the CDR3 is TGTGCCAGCAGTTTATACCCTCCGGAGAAACTGTTTTTT. The encoded protein is CASSLYPPEKLFF.